This paragraph covers one T cell receptor (beta chain) sequence. The entry originates in a study of OX40 agonist ivuxolimab in advanced cancers. Only in-frame clones appear in the TCRdb table, and some are missing; sequencing was by immunoSEQ multiplex PCR. The sample records 25,000 to 35,000 clones, 75% to 90% being singletons. The material was CD4+ or CD8+ T cells sorted from blood, obtained in a trial of the OX40 agonist ivuxolimab. The source of this sequence is an adult with an advanced solid tumor such as melanoma, head and neck, liver or kidney cancer.

This CDR3 is CASSYITGSSYEQYF. CDR3 coding DNA: TGTGCCAGCAGCTATATTACAGGGAGCTCCTACGAGCAGTACTTC. The gene calls are TRBV7-3 and TRBJ2-7; a possible D gene is TRBD1 (6 bases). V was shortened by 4 bases and J by 0 bases, with 13 bases between the two germline ends. Germline loops: CDR1 SGHTA, CDR2 FQGTGA. The CDR3 extends over 15 amino acids.